One sample yielded the 15 T cell receptor beta chains listed below, sequenced in a study of PD-1 blockade in classical Hodgkin lymphoma. Noted time point: cycle 4 day 1 (C4D1), after more than five weeks of nivolumab. All the patients suffered relapse after autologous stem cell transplantation, and brentuximab vedotin exposure differed. The authors purified CD4+ T cells from thawed PBMCs by magnetic negative selection. Repertoires were generated with immunoSEQ multiplex PCR, while TCRdb's copy carries only in-frame clones and drops some. The table includes approximately 31,000 clones, about 81% detected once. The sequences come from CD4+ T cells from blood, collected before the fourth cycle of nivolumab. These receptors originate from a human donor with classical Hodgkin lymphoma.

V gene TRBV10-3 combines with J gene TRBJ1-5; tentatively, D is TRBD1 (6 bases). Per germline, CDR1 ENHRY and CDR2 SYGVKD. Trimming removed 0 bases at V and 0 bases at J, with 9 bases between. This CDR3 is 16 amino acids long. The CDR3 spells CAISESKDSSNQPQHF. The DNA of the CDR3 is TGTGCCATCAGTGAGTCGAAGGACAGTAGCAATCAGCCCCAGCATTTT.

The chain links TRBV2 to TRBJ1-2; D is undetermined. CDR3 length: 15 amino acids. The V gene lost 6 bases and the J gene lost 6 bases, with 20 bases spanning the gap. Per the germline V gene, CDR1 is SNHLY and CDR2 is FYNNEI. CDR3 in amino acids: CASRDLGYGFNGYTF. The CDR3 DNA is TGTGCCAGCAGGGATCTTGGGTATGGTTTTAATGGCTACACCTTC. The full variable domain, with the rest looked up from reference TRBV2 and TRBJ1-2, is EPEVTQTPSHQVTQMGQEVILRCVPISNHLYFYWYRQILGQKVEFLVSFYNNEISEKSEIFDDQFSVERPDGSNFTLKIRSTKLEDSAMYFCASRDLGYGFNGYTFGSGTRLTVV.

This rearrangement joins TRBV6-6 to TRBJ1-1; D perhaps matches TRBD1 (5 bases). Germline-derived CDR1 and CDR2 are MNHNY and SVGAGI (reference sequence). This CDR3 is 12 amino acids long. V gave up 5 bases and J gave up 10 bases, with 14 bases separating them. In DNA, the CDR3 is TGTGCCAGCAGTCCCGTCACGGGGGGAGCTTTCTTT. Its protein product is CASSPVTGGAFF.

V and J are TRBV7-9 and TRBJ1-4; 7 bases align to TRBD1. Losses at the gene ends were 6 bases for V and 3 bases for J; bases not matched to a gene: 7. Germline CDR1 is SEHNR and CDR2 is FQNEAQ (reference sequence). CDR3 length: 15 residues. CDR3 amino acids: CASRLYGTANEKLFF. In nucleotides, the CDR3 is TGTGCCAGCAGGCTATATGGGACAGCTAATGAAAAACTGTTTTTT.

V and J are TRBV5-8 and TRBJ2-5, with a tentative D call TRBD1 (5 bases). Trimming removed 2 bases from V and 4 bases from J, with 12 bases in between. Germline V gene data show CDR1 as SGHTS and CDR2 as YDEGEE. This CDR3 contains 14 residues. DNA for the CDR3: TGTGCCAGCAGCTTCCGGCAGGGCTCAGAGACCCAGTACTTC. The encoded protein is CASSFRQGSETQYF. Complete variable domain (other parts from reference TRBV5-8 and TRBJ2-5): EAGVTQSPTHLIKTRGQQATLRCSPISGHTSVYWYQQALGLGLQFLLWYDEGEERNRGNFPPRFSGRQFPNYSSELNVNALELEDSALYLCASSFRQGSETQYFGPGTRLLVL.

V is TRBV15 and J is TRBJ1-3; D is uncertain. Germline CDR1 is LNHNV and CDR2 is YYDKDF (reference sequence). The CDR3 loop spans 15 amino acids. V shed 6 bases and J shed 0 bases, with 12 bases lying between them. CDR3 sequence: CATRREYSSGNTIYF. Written as DNA, the CDR3 is TGTGCCACCAGGCGGGAGTACTCCTCTGGAAACACCATATATTTT.

The V gene is TRBV11-1, the J gene TRBJ2-1, with 7 positions matching TRBD1. CDR3 size: 12 residues. Trimming removed 5 bases from V and 7 bases from J; junction bases left unmatched: 2. CDR1 and CDR2 from the germline V gene are SGHAT and FQDESV (reference sequence). In DNA, the CDR3 is TGTGCCAGCAGCCGGGACAGAAATGAGCAGTTCTTC. It specifies CASSRDRNEQFF. The full variable domain, in which reference TRBV11-1 and TRBJ2-1 provide the parts outside the CDR3, is EAEVAQSPRYKITEKSQAVAFWCDPISGHATLYWYRQILGQGPELLVQFQDESVVDDSQLPKDRFSAERLKGVDSTLKIQPAELGDSAMYLCASSRDRNEQFFGPGTRLTVL.

V usage is TRBV30 and J usage is TRBJ1-2; D possibly corresponds to TRBD1 (6 bases). The CDR3 sequence is 13 residues long. Trimming cost V 0 bases and J 4 bases, with 9 bases left between them. Germline-derived CDR1 and CDR2 are GTSNPN and SVGIG (reference sequence). CDR3 in amino acids: CAWSVQGTYGYTF. CDR3 nucleotides: TGTGCCTGGAGTGTACAGGGAACCTATGGCTACACCTTC. Full variable domain (missing parts from reference TRBV30 and TRBJ1-2): SQTIHQWPATLVQPVGSPLSLECTVEGTSNPNLYWYRQAAGRGLQLLFYSVGIGQISSEVPQNLSASRPQDRQFILSSKKLLLSDSGFYLCAWSVQGTYGYTFGSGTRLTVV.

This clone was recorded once. This chain connects TRBV7-8 to TRBJ2-1; D is undetermined. Germline V CDR1 and CDR2: SGHVS, FQNEAQ. Trimming stripped 3 bases from V and 0 bases from J, with 9 bases between. The CDR3 sequence is 15 residues long. In DNA form, the CDR3 reads TGTGCCAGCAGCTTCCGTTTGGTCTCCTACAATGAGCAGTTCTTC. Its translation: CASSFRLVSYNEQFF.

This sequence joins TRBV19 and TRBJ2-2; unclear D gene. The germline V gene has CDR1 LNHDA and CDR2 SQIVND (reference sequence). Between the trimmed V and J ends, which lost 6 bases and 2 bases, there was a span of 7 bases. The CDR3 is 13 residues long. The CDR3 sequence: CASSNPNTGELFF. The CDR3 DNA sequence: TGTGCCAGTAGCAATCCTAACACCGGGGAGCTGTTTTTT.

The V call is TRBV9, the J call TRBJ1-4; D is unclear. The CDR3 length is 14 residues. V gave up 0 bases and J gave up 4 bases, with 7 bases separating them. The germline V gene encodes CDR1 SGDLS and CDR2 YYNGEE. CDR3 in amino acids: CASSVGGNNEKLFF. DNA for the CDR3: TGTGCCAGCAGCGTAGGAGGGAATAATGAAAAACTGTTTTTT. The complete variable domain, with remaining parts taken from reference TRBV9 and TRBJ1-4, reads DSGVTQTPKHLITATGQRVTLRCSPRSGDLSVYWYQQSLDQGLQFLIQYYNGEERAKGNILERFSAQQFPDLHSELNLSSLELGDSALYFCASSVGGNNEKLFFGSGTQLSVL.

This clone has only a few counts. V gene TRBV18 combines with J gene TRBJ1-1; D might be TRBD1 (5 bases). The V gene's germline CDR1 is KGHSH and CDR2 LQKENI. Trimming took 3 bases from V and 0 from J, leaving 11 bases between them. The CDR3 contains 15 residues. The DNA of the CDR3 is TGTGCCAGCTCACCTCGGACAAGAATGAACACTGAAGCTTTCTTT. Encoded protein: CASSPRTRMNTEAFF.

The J gene is TRBJ1-3, the V gene TRBV7-9; D may be TRBD1 (6 bases). Per the germline V gene, CDR1 is SEHNR and CDR2 is FQNEAQ (reference sequence). V lost 1 base to trimming and J lost 6 bases, with 16 bases between them. The CDR3 is made up of 16 amino acids. CDR3 coding DNA: TGTGCCAGCAGCTTAGTCCGCTGGACAGAGACAAACACCATATATTTT. Protein product: CASSLVRWTETNTIYF.

The rearrangement uses TRBV11-2 and TRBJ2-1; the D gene could be TRBD1 or TRBD2 (5 bases each). Trimming removed 1 base at V and 0 bases at J, with 13 bases between. Germline V CDR1 and CDR2: SGHAT, FQNNGV. This CDR3 region has 17 residues. The CDR3 DNA is TGTGCCAGCAGCTTAGGCCGGGACCACCTCTCCTACAATGAGCAGTTCTTC. This codes for CASSLGRDHLSYNEQFF.

The CDR3 region has the DNA TGTGCCAGCAGCCAAGAAGGTAGCGGGGGCCGCAATGAGCAGTTCTTC. It encodes CASSQEGSGGRNEQFF. This chain links TRBV4-2 with TRBJ2-1, with 9 bases matching TRBD2. CDR3 length: 16 amino acids. Germline V gives CDR1 LGHNA, CDR2 YNFKEQ. J lost 6 bases, V lost 0 bases, and 6 bases had no gene match.